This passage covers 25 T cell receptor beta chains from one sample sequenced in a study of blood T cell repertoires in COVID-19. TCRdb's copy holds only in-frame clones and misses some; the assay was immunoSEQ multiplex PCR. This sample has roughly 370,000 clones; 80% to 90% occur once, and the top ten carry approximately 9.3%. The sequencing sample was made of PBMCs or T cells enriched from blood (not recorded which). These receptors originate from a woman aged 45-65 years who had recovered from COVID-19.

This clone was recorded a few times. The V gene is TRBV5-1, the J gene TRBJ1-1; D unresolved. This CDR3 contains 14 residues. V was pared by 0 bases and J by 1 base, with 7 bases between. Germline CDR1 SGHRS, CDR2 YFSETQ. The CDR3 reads CASSLELANTEAFF. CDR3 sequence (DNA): TGCGCCAGCAGCTTGGAATTAGCGAACACTGAAGCTTTCTTT.

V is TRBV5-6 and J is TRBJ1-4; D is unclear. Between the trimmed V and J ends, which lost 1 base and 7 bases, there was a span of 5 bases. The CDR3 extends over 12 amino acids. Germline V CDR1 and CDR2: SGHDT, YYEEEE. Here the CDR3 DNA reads TGTGCCAGCAGCTTGATCGGTGAAAAACTGTTTTTT. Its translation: CASSLIGEKLFF. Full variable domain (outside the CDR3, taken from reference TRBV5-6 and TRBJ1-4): DAGVTQSPTHLIKTRGQQVTLRCSPKSGHDTVSWYQQALGQGPQFIFQYYEEEERQRGNFPDRFSGHQFPNYSSELNVNALLLGDSALYLCASSLIGEKLFFGSGTQLSVL.

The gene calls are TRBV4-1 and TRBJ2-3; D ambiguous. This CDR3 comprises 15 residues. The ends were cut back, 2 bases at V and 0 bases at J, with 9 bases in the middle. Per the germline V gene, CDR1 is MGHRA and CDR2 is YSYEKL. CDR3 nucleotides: TGCGCCAGCAGCCAACATGGGCTGAGCACAGATACGCAGTATTTT. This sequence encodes CASSQHGLSTDTQYF.

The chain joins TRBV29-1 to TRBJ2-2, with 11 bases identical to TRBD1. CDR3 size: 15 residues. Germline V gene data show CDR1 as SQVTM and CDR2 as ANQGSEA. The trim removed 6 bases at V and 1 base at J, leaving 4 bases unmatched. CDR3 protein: CSVSGTGGNTGELFF. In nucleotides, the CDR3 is TGCAGCGTGTCGGGGACAGGGGGGAACACCGGGGAGCTGTTTTTT.

CDR3 protein: CASSRTTVGRQPQHF. CDR3 bases: TGCGCCAGCAGCCGCACGACAGTGGGCCGTCAGCCCCAGCATTTT. The chain combines TRBV4-1 with TRBJ1-5, with a possible D match to TRBD1 (5 bases). Trimming left V 4 bases short and J 6 bases short, with 16 bases between. The germline CDR1 and CDR2 sequences are MGHRA and YSYEKL. The CDR3 sequence is 15 residues long.

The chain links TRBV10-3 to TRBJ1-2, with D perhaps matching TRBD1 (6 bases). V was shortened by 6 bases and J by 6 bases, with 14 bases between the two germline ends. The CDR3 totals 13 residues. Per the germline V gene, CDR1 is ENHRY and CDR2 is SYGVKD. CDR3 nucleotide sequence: TGTGCCATCAGGGGAGGGGGAGAGGATGGCTACACCTTC. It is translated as CAIRGGGEDGYTF.

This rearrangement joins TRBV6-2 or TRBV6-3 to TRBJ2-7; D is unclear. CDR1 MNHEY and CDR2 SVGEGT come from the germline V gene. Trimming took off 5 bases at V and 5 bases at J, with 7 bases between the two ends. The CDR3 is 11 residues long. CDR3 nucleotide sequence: TGTGCCAGCAGTCAAATCCACGAGCAGTACTTC. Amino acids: CASSQIHEQYF.

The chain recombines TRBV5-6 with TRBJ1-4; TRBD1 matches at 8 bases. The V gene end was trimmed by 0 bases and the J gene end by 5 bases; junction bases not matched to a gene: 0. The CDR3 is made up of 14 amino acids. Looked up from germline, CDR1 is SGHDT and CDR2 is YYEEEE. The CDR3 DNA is TGTGCCAGCAGCTTGGGACAGGGGAATGAAAAACTGTTTTTT. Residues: CASSLGQGNEKLFF.

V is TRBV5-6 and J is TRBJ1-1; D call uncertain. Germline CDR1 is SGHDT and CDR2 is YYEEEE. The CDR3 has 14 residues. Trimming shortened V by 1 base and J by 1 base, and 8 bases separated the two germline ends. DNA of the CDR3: TGTGCCAGCAGCTTGCTCGGAGGGAACACTGAAGCTTTCTTT. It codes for CASSLLGGNTEAFF.

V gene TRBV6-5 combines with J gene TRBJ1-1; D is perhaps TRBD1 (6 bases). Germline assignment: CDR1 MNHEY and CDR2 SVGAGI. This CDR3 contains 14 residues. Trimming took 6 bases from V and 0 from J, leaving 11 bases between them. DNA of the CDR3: TGTGCCAGCAGGAGGACAGTTATGAACACTGAAGCTTTCTTT. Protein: CASRRTVMNTEAFF.

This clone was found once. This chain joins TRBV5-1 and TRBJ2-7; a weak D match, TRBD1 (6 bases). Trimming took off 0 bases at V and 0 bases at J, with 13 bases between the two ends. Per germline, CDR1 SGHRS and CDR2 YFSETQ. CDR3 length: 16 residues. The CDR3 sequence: CASSLEQGYVSYEQYF. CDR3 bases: TGCGCCAGCAGCTTGGAACAGGGTTATGTCTCCTACGAGCAGTACTTC.

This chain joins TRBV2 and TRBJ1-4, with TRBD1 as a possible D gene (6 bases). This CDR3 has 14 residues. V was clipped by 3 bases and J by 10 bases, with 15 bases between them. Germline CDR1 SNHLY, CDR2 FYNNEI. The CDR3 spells CASSEWDTSGKLFF. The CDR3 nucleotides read TGTGCCAGCAGTGAGTGGGACACATCGGGAAAACTGTTTTTT.

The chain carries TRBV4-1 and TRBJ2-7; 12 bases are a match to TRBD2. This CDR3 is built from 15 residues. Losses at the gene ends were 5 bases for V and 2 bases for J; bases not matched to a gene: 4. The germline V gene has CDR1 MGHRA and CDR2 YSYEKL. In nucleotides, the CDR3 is TGCGCCAGCAGCTACGGACTAGCGGGAACCTACGAGCAGTACTTC. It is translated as CASSYGLAGTYEQYF.

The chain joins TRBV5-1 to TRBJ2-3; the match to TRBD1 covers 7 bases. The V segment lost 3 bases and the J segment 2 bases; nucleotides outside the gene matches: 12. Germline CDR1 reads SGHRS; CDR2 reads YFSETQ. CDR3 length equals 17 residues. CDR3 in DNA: TGCGCCAGCAGCTCCGGGGTAGGGGGCGCGGCCACAGATACGCAGTATTTT. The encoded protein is CASSSGVGGAATDTQYF.

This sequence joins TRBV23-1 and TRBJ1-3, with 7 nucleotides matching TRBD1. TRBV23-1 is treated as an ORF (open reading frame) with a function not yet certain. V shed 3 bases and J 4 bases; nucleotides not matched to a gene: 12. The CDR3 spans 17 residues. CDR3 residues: CASSQDRPPSGGNTIYF. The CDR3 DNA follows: TGCGCCAGCAGTCAGGACAGGCCACCATCGGGAGGAAACACCATATATTTT.

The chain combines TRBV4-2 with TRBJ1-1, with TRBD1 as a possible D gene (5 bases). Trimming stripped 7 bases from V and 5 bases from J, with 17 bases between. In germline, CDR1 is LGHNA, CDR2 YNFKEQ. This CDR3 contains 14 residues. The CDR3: CASTGEGVWTEAFF. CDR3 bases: TGTGCCAGCACAGGAGAAGGGGTGTGGACTGAAGCTTTCTTT.

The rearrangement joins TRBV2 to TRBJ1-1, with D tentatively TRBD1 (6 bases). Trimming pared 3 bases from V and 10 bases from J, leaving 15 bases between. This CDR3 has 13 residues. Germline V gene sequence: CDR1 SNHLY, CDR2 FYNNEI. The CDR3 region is CASSEVQGVGAFF. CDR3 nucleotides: TGTGCCAGCAGTGAGGTACAGGGAGTGGGAGCTTTCTTT.

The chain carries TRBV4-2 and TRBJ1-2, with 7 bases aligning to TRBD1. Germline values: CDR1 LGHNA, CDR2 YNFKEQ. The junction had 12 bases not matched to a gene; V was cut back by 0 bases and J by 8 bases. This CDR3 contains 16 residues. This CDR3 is CASSQDMGQRSGGYTF. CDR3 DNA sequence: TGTGCCAGCAGCCAAGATATGGGACAGCGATCTGGGGGCTACACCTTC.

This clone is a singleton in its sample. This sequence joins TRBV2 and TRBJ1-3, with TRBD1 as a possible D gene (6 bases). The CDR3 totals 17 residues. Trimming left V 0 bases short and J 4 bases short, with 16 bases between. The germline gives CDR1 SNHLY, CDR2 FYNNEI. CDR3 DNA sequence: TGTGCCAGCAGTGAAGCGCCAAAACAGGGACTAGGAAACACCATATATTTT. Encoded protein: CASSEAPKQGLGNTIYF.

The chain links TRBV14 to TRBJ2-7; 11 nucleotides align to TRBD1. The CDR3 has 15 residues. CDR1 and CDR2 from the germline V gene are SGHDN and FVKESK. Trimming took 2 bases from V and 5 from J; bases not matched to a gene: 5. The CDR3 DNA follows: TGTGCCAGCAGCCAATCCCGGACAGGGGGCCACGAGCAGTACTTC. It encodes CASSQSRTGGHEQYF.

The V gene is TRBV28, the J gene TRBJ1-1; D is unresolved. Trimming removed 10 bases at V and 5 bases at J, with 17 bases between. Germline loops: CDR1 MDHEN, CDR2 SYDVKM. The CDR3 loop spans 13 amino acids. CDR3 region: CATRREGLTEAFF. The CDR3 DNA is TGTGCCACCCGCCGGGAGGGTCTGACTGAAGCTTTCTTT. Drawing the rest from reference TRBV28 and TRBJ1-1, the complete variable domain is DVKVTQSSRYLVKRTGEKVFLECVQDMDHENMFWYRQDPGLGLRLIYFSYDVKMKEKGDIPEGYSVSREKKERFSLILESASTNQTSMYLCATRREGLTEAFFGQGTRLTVV.

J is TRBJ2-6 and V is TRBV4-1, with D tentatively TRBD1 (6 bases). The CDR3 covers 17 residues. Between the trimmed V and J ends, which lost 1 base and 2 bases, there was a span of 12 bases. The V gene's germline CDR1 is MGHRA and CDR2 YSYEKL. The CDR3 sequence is CASSQGTANPGANVLTF. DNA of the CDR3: TGCGCCAGCAGCCAAGGGACAGCCAACCCTGGGGCCAACGTCCTGACTTTC.

Here the CDR3 DNA reads TGTGCCAGCAGCTTAAGTCCTAGGGGTTGGGACTCTGGAAACACCATATATTTT. It encodes CASSLSPRGWDSGNTIYF. The rearrangement links TRBV7-9 to TRBJ1-3; D is perhaps TRBD1 (5 bases). Germline loops: CDR1 SEHNR, CDR2 FQNEAQ (reference sequence). V dropped 2 bases and J dropped 0 bases, with 17 bases sitting between them. This CDR3 is built from 18 residues.

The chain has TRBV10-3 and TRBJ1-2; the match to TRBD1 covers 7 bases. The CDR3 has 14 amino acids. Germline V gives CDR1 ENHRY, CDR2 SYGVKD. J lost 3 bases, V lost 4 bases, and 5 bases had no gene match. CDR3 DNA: TGTGCCATCAGTGGACAGGGAGGTCACTATGGCTACACCTTC. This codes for CAISGQGGHYGYTF.

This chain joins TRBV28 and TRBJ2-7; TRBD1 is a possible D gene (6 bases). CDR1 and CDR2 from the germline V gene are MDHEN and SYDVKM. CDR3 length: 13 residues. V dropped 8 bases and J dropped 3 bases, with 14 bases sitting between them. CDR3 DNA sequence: TGTGCCAGCGGTGGACAGAACTACTACGAGCAGTACTTC. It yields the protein CASGGQNYYEQYF. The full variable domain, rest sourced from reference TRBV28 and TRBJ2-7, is DVKVTQSSRYLVKRTGEKVFLECVQDMDHENMFWYRQDPGLGLRLIYFSYDVKMKEKGDIPEGYSVSREKKERFSLILESASTNQTSMYLCASGGQNYYEQYFGPGTRLTVT.